What follows are 21 T cell receptor beta chains derived from one specimen sequenced in a study of radiation and T cells in renal cell carcinoma. Time point described: blood 4 weeks post-SBRT, at nephrectomy. Treatment meaning: 15 Gy SBRT to primary tumor, nephrectomy 4 weeks later. Assay used: immunoSEQ multiplex PCR; TCRdb lists only in-frame clones, some missing. This sample yields some 150,000 clones, of which 75% to 90% are seen a single time; about a sixth belongs to the top ten. Specimen: blood, collected from a patient whose treatment included radiotherapy and nephrectomy. The receptors here all came from a woman aged 50 to 60 with renal cell carcinoma.

J is TRBJ1-1 and V is TRBV5-4; no clear D. Deletions cut 1 base from V and 4 bases from J, with 20 bases between. The CDR3 is made up of 17 amino acids. Germline-derived CDR1 and CDR2 are SGHNT and YYREEE (reference sequence). The CDR3 DNA reads as TGTGCCAGCAGCTTGAGCTTGCAGCCTGTCCGGGGCACTGAAGCTTTCTTT. This codes for CASSLSLQPVRGTEAFF.

Concerning this clone: Different DNA sequences within this sample yield the same CDR3. The CDR3, as DNA: TGTGCCAGCAGCCGATACAATGAGCAGTTCTTC. Amino acid sequence: CASSRYNEQFF. V is TRBV6-5 and J is TRBJ2-1; D remains ambiguous. Germline values: CDR1 MNHEY, CDR2 SVGAGI. CDR3 size: 11 residues. V lost 6 bases, J lost 4 bases, and 4 bases lay in between.

V gene TRBV5-1 combines with J gene TRBJ2-2; D possibly matches TRBD1 or TRBD2 (5 bases each). V was trimmed by 0 bases and J by 7 bases, leaving 13 bases between them. Looked up from germline, CDR1 is SGHRS and CDR2 is YFSETQ. This CDR3 has 15 amino acids. The CDR3 region is CASSLGHRDVGELFF. CDR3 nucleotides: TGCGCCAGCAGCTTGGGACACCGGGACGTCGGGGAGCTGTTTTTT.

The chain is built from TRBV7-9 and TRBJ1-5; weak D call: TRBD1 (5 bases). This CDR3 has 17 amino acids. With 4 bases removed from V and 4 bases from J, the gap between germline ends came to 20 bases. Looked up from germline, CDR1 is SEHNR and CDR2 is FQNEAQ (reference sequence). The CDR3 is CASSSTPGTNGNQPQHF. In nucleotides, the CDR3 is TGTGCCAGCAGCTCGACCCCCGGGACGAACGGGAATCAGCCCCAGCATTTT.

The chain links TRBV7-3 to TRBJ2-2; no definite D call. Trimming took 2 bases from V and 0 from J, leaving 7 bases between them. CDR1 is SGHTA and CDR2 is FQGTGA in the germline V gene. The CDR3 contains 15 residues. In nucleotides, the CDR3 is TGTGCCAGCAGCTTACAAGGCACGAACACCGGGGAGCTGTTTTTT. This gives the protein CASSLQGTNTGELFF. The full variable domain, its missing parts supplied by reference TRBV7-3 and TRBJ2-2, is GAGVSQTPSNKVTEKGKYVELRCDPISGHTALYWYRQSLGQGPEFLIYFQGTGAADDSGLPNDRFFAVRPEGSVSTLKIQRTERGDSAVYLCASSLQGTNTGELFFGEGSRLTVL.

In regard to this clone: The identical CDR3 is also encoded by other nucleotide sequences in the sample. The chain uses TRBV6-5 and TRBJ1-3; possibly TRBD1 for D (5 bases). CDR1 and CDR2 (germline): MNHEY, SVGAGI. V shed 2 bases and J shed 2 bases, with 10 bases lying between them. This CDR3 has 15 amino acids. Here the CDR3 DNA reads TGTGCCAGCAGTTACGGTCAGGGCACTGGAAACACCATATATTTT. Its protein is CASSYGQGTGNTIYF.

The gene calls are TRBV6-1 and TRBJ1-1; TRBD1 aligns across 9 bases. The V segment lost 8 bases and the J segment 7 bases; nucleotides outside the gene matches: 11. CDR3 length: 14 amino acids. Germline V gene lookup returns CDR1 MNHNS and CDR2 SASEGT. The CDR3 reads CASPEGTGRVEAFF. The DNA of the CDR3 is TGTGCCAGCCCCGAGGGGACAGGGAGAGTTGAAGCTTTCTTT.

The chain couples TRBV18 to TRBJ1-4; D gene unclear. V gave up 1 base and J gave up 0 bases, with 12 bases separating them. Germline V lookup: CDR1 KGHSH, CDR2 LQKENI. This CDR3 is built from 17 residues. The CDR3 nucleotides are TGTGCCAGCTCACCACGCGAGGGAATTACAACTAATGAAAAACTGTTTTTT. Translation gives CASSPREGITTNEKLFF.

The chain is built from TRBV18 and TRBJ2-7; TRBD1 agrees at 9 bases. Per the germline V gene, CDR1 is KGHSH and CDR2 is LQKENI. CDR3 length: 14 amino acids. V lost 3 bases to trimming and J lost 6 bases; unmatched junction nucleotides: 6. The CDR3 DNA is TGTGCCAGCTCACCCAGGACAGGGGAAGGCGAGCAGTACTTC. As protein: CASSPRTGEGEQYF.

The rearrangement uses TRBV18 and TRBJ1-5; D unclear. The CDR3 covers 17 residues. The germline CDR1 and CDR2 sequences are KGHSH and LQKENI. Deletions cut 1 base from V and 0 bases from J, with 13 bases between. CDR3 in amino acids: CASSPRPAQYSNQPQHF. CDR3 nucleotides: TGTGCCAGCTCACCACGCCCAGCTCAATATAGCAATCAGCCCCAGCATTTT.

The CDR3 sequence is CASSRLAGDTQYF. In nucleotides, the CDR3 is TGTGCCAGTAGTAGACTAGCCGGGGATACGCAGTATTTT. J is TRBJ2-3 and V is TRBV19; 7 bases line up with TRBD2. CDR3 length: 13 residues. V was pared by 4 bases and J by 6 bases, with 4 bases of the junction left unmatched. The germline V gene has CDR1 LNHDA and CDR2 SQIVND (reference sequence).

V usage is TRBV7-2 and J usage is TRBJ2-7, with D maybe TRBD1 (5 bases). The length of the CDR3 is 15 residues. The V gene's germline CDR1 is SGHTA and CDR2 FQGNSA. V lost 3 bases to trimming and J lost 0 bases, with 12 bases between them. CDR3 amino acids: CASSLDTESSYEQYF. CDR3 in DNA: TGTGCCAGCAGCTTGGACACCGAGAGCTCCTACGAGCAGTACTTC.

In regard to this clone: The junction departs from germline at one end; a sequencing error may be responsible. V usage is TRBV5-1 and J usage is TRBJ2-7; D ambiguous. The CDR3 is made up of 14 amino acids. Germline values: CDR1 SGHRS, CDR2 YFSETQ. The CDR3 region is CASRLEQTPYEQYF. The CDR3 DNA reads TGCGCCAGCAGGTTGGAACAGACCCCCTACGAGCAGTACTTC.

This chain connects TRBV5-1 to TRBJ2-7; D remains unclear. CDR3 length equals 15 residues. The germline V gene has CDR1 SGHRS and CDR2 YFSETQ. V lost 1 base and J 6 bases, leaving 17 bases between the germline ends. The CDR3 bases are TGCGCCAGCAGCTTGTTACCTGCAGAGGTCGGCGAGCAGTACTTC. This encodes CASSLLPAEVGEQYF.

Comment on this clone: This sample also contains other DNA sequences that code for the same CDR3. In nucleotides, the CDR3 is TGCGCCAGCAGCTTGGCGGGCTATGGAAACACCATATATTTT. Its translation: CASSLAGYGNTIYF. V gene TRBV5-1 combines with J gene TRBJ1-3; no reliable D call. There are 14 residues in the CDR3. Trimming took off 0 bases at V and 3 bases at J, with 7 bases between the two ends. Looked up from germline, CDR1 is SGHRS and CDR2 is YFSETQ. The whole variable domain, remainder taken from reference TRBV5-1 and TRBJ1-3, is KAGVTQTPRYLIKTRGQQVTLSCSPISGHRSVSWYQQTPGQGLQFLFEYFSETQRNKGNFPGRFSGRQFSNSRSEMNVSTLELGDSALYLCASSLAGYGNTIYFGEGSWLTVV.

The chain has TRBV5-4 and TRBJ2-7, with D possibly matching TRBD2 (6 bases). The CDR3 covers 16 residues. Germline V gene sequence: CDR1 SGHNT, CDR2 YYREEE (reference sequence). The V gene lost 4 bases and the J gene lost 5 bases, with 22 bases spanning the gap. The CDR3 DNA sequence: TGTGCCAGCAGCCCGGGGGTTCAGAGGGTTCTCAACGAGCAGTACTTC. This gives the protein CASSPGVQRVLNEQYF.

The chain is built from TRBV5-1 and TRBJ1-6, with no clear D. Germline CDR1 is SGHRS and CDR2 is YFSETQ. The CDR3 contains 15 residues. V lost 4 bases, J lost 0 bases, and 8 bases lay in between. Here the CDR3 DNA reads TGCGCCAGCAGCCCCGTCGGCTCCTATAATTCACCCCTCCACTTT. Translation: CASSPVGSYNSPLHF.

The CDR3 is CASSPSTRSSYEQYF. CDR3 DNA sequence: TGTGCCAGCAGCCCTTCGACTAGGAGCTCCTACGAGCAGTACTTC. The chain couples TRBV9 to TRBJ2-7, with D perhaps TRBD2 (6 bases). The V end was cut by 4 bases, the J end by 0 bases, with 14 bases between. Germline assignment: CDR1 SGDLS and CDR2 YYNGEE. This CDR3 region has 15 residues.

The chain carries TRBV27 and TRBJ2-1; the D call may be TRBD1 or TRBD2 (5 bases each). The CDR3 has 17 residues. V lost 3 bases and J lost 8, with 23 bases in between. Germline-derived CDR1 and CDR2 are MNHEY and SMNVEV (reference sequence). The DNA of the CDR3 is TGTGCCAGCAGTTTCTCGACCGGGACCGCGATAGGGGATGAGCAGTTCTTC. Translating it yields CASSFSTGTAIGDEQFF.

The J gene is TRBJ2-7, the V gene TRBV2, with TRBD2 as a possible D gene (5 bases). Germline CDR1 reads SNHLY; CDR2 reads FYNNEI. Trimming removed 3 bases from V and 7 bases from J, with 10 bases in between. CDR3 length: 12 residues. The CDR3 DNA reads TGTGCCAGCAGTGACGAGGGAGAGGAGCAGTACTTC. It translates to CASSDEGEEQYF.

This clone was found once. This chain joins TRBV28 and TRBJ2-2; D is uncertain. Germline V CDR1 and CDR2: MDHEN, SYDVKM. The CDR3 spans 13 residues. Trimming left V 6 bases short and J 6 bases short, with 11 bases between. In nucleotides, the CDR3 is TGTGCCAGCAGCTTAAGACGGTCCGGGGAGCTGTTTTTT. This gives the protein CASSLRRSGELFF. The full variable domain, in which reference TRBV28 and TRBJ2-2 provide the parts outside the CDR3, is DVKVTQSSRYLVKRTGEKVFLECVQDMDHENMFWYRQDPGLGLRLIYFSYDVKMKEKGDIPEGYSVSREKKERFSLILESASTNQTSMYLCASSLRRSGELFFGEGSRLTVL.